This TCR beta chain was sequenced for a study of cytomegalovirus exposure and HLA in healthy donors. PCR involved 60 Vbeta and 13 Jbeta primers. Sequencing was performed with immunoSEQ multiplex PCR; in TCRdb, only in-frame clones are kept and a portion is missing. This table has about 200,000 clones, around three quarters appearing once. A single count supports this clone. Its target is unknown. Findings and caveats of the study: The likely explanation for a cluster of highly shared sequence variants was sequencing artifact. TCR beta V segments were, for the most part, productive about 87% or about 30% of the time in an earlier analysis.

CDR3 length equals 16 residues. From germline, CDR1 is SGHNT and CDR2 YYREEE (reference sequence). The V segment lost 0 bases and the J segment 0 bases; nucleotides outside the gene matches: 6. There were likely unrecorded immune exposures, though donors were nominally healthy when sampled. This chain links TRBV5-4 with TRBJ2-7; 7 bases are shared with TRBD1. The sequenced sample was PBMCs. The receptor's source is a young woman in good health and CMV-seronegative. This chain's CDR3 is CASSLGGQRVSYEQYF. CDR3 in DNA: TGTGCCAGCAGCTTGGGGGGACAGAGGGTCTCCTACGAGCAGTACTTC.